This T cell receptor (beta chain) was identified in a study of shared clonotypes between healthy human individuals. Trimming removed 7 bases from V and 4 bases from J, with 17 bases in between. CDR3 length: 13 amino acids. Germline-derived CDR1 and CDR2 are SQVTM and ANQGSEA. Assay used: immunoSEQ multiplex PCR; TCRdb lists only in-frame clones, some missing. The sample lists about 2.3 million clones; 80% to 95% were seen once. The chain has TRBV29-1 and TRBJ2-7, with D perhaps matching TRBD2 (7 bases). This sequence originates from a man younger than 30 in good health. Some clones in this sample may be carry-over from other donors' samples. Sequenced input: naive CD4+ T cells from PBMCs. Subset specified: CD45RA+ positively selected. The CDR3, as DNA: TGCAGCGCAGGACTAGGGGGTTTTTACGAGCAGTACTTC. Translating it yields CSAGLGGFYEQYF.